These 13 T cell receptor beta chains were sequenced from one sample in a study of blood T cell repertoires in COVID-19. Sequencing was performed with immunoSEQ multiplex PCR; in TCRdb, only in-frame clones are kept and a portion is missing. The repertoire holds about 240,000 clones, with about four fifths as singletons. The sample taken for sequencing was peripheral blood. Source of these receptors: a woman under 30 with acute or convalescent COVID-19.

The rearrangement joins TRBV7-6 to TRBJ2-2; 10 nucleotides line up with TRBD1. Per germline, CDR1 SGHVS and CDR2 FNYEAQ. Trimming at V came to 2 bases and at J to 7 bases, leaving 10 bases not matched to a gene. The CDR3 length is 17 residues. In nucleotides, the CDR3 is TGTGCCAGCAGCTTATTTGGAGGGACAGGGGCGAACGGGGAGCTGTTTTTT. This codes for CASSLFGGTGANGELFF.

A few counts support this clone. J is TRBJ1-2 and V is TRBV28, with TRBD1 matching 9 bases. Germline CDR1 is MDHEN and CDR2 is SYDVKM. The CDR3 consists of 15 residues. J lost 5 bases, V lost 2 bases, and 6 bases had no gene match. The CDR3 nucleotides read TGTGCCAGCAGTTTAGGCGGGACAGGGTTTTATGGCTACACCTTC. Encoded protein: CASSLGGTGFYGYTF.

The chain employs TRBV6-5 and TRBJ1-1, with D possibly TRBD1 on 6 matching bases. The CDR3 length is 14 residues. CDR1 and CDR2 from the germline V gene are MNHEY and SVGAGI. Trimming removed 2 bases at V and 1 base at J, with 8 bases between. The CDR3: CASSYRQENTEAFF. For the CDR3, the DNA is TGTGCCAGCAGTTACCGACAGGAGAACACTGAAGCTTTCTTT.

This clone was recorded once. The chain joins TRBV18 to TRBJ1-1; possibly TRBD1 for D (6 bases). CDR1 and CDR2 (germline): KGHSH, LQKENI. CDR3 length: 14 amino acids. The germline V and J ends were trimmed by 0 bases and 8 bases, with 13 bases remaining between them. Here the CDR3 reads CASSPPWGLEEAFF. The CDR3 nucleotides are TGTGCCAGCTCACCACCGTGGGGGCTTGAGGAAGCTTTCTTT.

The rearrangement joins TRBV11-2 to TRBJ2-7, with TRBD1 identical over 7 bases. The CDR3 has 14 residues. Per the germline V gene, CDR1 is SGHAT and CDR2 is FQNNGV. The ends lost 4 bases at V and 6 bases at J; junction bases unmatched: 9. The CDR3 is CASSSYRGRSEQYF. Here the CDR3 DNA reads TGTGCCAGCAGCTCTTACAGGGGTAGGAGCGAGCAGTACTTC.

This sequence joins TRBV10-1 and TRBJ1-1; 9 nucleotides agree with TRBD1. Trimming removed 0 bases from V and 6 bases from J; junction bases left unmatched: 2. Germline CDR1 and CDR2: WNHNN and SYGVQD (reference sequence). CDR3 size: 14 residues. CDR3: CASSESGQGPEAFF. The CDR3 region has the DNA TGCGCCAGCAGTGAGTCGGGACAGGGACCTGAAGCTTTCTTT.

The CDR3 region has the DNA TGCGCCAGCAGCTCGGGACTAGCGGGACCCGAGCAGTACTTC. This sequence encodes CASSSGLAGPEQYF. The chain is built from TRBV5-1 and TRBJ2-7, with TRBD2 matching over 13 bases. Per germline, CDR1 SGHRS and CDR2 YFSETQ. Trimming took 3 bases from V and 6 from J; bases not matched to a gene: 3. The CDR3 has 14 amino acids.

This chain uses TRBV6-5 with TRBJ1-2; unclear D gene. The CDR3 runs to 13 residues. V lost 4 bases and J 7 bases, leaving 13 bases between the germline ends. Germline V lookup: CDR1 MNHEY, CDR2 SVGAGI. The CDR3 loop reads CASSLVSRGGYTF. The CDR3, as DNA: TGTGCCAGCAGTTTGGTTTCGCGTGGTGGCTACACCTTC.

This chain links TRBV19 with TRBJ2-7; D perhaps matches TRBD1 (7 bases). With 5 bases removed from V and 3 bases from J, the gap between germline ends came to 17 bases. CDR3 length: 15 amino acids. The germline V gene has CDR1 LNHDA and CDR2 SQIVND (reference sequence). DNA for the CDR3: TGTGCCAGTAGTCAGAGGGGGCGGCGGGGCTACGAGCAGTACTTC. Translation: CASSQRGRRGYEQYF.

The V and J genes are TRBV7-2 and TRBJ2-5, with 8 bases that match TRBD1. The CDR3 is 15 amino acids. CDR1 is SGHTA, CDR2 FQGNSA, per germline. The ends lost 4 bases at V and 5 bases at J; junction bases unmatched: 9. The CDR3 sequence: CASSSRTGSMETQYF. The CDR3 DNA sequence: TGTGCCAGCAGCTCCCGGACAGGGAGTATGGAGACCCAGTACTTC.

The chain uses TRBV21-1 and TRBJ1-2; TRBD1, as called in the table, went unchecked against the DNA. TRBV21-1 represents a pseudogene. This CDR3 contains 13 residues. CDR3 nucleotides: TGTGCCAGCAGCAAAGTTCAGGGTAGTGGCTACACCTTC. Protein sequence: CASSKVQGSGYTF.

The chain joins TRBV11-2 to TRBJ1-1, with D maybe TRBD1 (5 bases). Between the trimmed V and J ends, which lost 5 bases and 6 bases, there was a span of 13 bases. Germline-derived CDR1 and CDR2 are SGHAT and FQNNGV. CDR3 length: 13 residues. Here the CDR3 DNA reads TGTGCCAGCAGCCAGGCCCCGGGGGCTGAAGCTTTCTTT. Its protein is CASSQAPGAEAFF. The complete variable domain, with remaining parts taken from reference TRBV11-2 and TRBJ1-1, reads EAGVAQSPRYKIIEKRQSVAFWCNPISGHATLYWYQQILGQGPKLLIQFQNNGVVDDSQLPKDRFSAERLKGVDSTLKIQPAKLEDSAVYLCASSQAPGAEAFFGQGTRLTVV.

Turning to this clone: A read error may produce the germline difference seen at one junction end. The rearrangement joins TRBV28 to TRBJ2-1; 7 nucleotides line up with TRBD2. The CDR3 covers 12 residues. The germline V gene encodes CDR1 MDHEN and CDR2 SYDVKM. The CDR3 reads CASSPVRTSALF. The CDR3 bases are TGTGCCAGCAGCCCAGTTAGGACTAGTGCCCTCTTC.